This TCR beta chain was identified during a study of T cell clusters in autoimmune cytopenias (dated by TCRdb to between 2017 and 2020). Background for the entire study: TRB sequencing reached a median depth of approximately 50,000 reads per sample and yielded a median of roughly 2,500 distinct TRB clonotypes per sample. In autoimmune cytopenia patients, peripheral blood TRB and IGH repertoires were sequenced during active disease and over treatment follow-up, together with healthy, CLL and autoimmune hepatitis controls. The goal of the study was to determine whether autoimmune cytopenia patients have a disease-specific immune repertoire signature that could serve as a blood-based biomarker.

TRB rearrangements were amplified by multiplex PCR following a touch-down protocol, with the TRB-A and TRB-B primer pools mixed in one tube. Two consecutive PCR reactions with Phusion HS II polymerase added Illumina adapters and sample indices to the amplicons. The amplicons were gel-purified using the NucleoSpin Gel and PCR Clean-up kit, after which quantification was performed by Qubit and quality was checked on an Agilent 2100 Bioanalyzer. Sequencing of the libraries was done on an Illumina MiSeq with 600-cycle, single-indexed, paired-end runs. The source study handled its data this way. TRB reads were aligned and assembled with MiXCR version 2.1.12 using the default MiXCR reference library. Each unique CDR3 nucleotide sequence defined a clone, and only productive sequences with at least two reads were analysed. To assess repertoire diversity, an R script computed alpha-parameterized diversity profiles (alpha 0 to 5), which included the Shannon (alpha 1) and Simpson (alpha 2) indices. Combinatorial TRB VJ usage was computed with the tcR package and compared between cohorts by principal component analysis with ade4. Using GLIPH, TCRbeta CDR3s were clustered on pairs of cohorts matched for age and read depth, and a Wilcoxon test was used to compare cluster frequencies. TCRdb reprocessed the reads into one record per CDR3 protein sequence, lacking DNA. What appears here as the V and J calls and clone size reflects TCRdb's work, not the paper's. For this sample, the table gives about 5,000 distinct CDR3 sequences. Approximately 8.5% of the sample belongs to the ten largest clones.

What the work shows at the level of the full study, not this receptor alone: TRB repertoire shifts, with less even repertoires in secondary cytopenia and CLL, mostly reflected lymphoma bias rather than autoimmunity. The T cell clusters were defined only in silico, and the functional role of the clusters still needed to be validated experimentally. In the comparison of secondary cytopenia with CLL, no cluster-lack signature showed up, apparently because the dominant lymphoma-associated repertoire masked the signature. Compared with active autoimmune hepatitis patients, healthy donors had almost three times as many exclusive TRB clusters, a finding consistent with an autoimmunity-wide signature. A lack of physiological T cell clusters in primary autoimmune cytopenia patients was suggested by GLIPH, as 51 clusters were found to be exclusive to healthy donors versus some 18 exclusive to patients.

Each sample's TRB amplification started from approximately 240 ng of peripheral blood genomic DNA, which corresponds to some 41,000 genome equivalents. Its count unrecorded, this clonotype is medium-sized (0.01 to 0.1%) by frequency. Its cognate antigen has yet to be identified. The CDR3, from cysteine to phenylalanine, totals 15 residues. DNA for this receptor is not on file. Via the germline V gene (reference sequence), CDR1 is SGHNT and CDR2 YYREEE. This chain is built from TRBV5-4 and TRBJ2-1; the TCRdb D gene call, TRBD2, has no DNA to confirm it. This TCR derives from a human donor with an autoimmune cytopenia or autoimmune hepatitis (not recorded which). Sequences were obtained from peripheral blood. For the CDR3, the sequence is CASSLVAGSHNEQFF.